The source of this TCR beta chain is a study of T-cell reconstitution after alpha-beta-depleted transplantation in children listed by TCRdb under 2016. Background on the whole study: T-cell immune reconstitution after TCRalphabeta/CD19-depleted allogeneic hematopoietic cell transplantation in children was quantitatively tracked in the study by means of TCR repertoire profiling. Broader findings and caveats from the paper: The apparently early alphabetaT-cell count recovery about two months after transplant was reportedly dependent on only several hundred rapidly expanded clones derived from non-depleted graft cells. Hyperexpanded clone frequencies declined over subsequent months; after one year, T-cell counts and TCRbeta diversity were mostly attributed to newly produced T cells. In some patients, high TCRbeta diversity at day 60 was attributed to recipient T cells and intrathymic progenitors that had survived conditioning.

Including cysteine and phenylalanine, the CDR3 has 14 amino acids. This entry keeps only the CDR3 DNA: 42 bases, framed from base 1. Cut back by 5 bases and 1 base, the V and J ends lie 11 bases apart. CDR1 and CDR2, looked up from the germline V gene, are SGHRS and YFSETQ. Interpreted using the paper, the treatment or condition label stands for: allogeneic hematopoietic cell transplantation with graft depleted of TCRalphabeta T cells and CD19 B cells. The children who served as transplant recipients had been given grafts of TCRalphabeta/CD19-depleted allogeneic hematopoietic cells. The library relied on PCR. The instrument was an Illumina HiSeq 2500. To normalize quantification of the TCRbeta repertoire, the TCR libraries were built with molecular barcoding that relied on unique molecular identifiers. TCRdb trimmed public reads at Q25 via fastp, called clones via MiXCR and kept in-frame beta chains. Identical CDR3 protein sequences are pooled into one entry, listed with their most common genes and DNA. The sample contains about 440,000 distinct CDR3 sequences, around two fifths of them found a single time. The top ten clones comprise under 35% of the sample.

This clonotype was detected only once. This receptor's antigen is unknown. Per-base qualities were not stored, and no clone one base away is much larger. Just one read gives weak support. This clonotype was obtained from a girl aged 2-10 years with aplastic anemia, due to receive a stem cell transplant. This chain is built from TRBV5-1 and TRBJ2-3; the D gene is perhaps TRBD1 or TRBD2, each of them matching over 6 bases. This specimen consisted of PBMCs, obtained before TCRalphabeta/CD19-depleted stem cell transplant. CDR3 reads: CASSGGPRTDTQYF. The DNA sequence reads TGCGCCAGCAGTGGGGGGCCGCGCACAGATACGCAGTATTTT.